This T cell receptor (beta chain) was retrieved from a study of tumor-infiltrating lymphocytes in primary liver carcinoma (dated by TCRdb to 2016 to 2017). Concerning the study at large: Of the five patients, three men and two women aged 30 to 69 years, four had hepatocellular carcinoma and one had combined HCC and intrahepatic cholangiocarcinoma. Each sample produced roughly 3.65 to 7.13 million productive TCRbeta reads, and read depth showed no significant difference between tissue types. To link TCRbeta repertoire diversity to the local molecular phenotype, the 20 to 25 tumor region samples were profiled with Agilent mRNA microarrays. A total of roughly 35 specimens from 5 patients underwent TCRbeta repertoire sequencing, comprising roughly 25 tumor regions, 5 adjacent noncancerous liver tissues and 5 peripheral blood samples. Technical replicate repertoires showed high reproducibility, with mean shared-clone rates roughly 0.87 and correlation coefficients above 0.95. Across five regions of each liver tumor, along with adjacent normal tissue and blood, the study brought together TCRbeta repertoire sequencing, expression microarrays and whole-exome sequencing. Tumors of the five patients were stage T1-T3 N0M0 with maximum diameters of about 4.2 to 10 cm.

Measured from the cysteine to the phenylalanine, the CDR3 is 13 residues long. Of all the DNA, just the CDR3 is kept, 39 bases in frame from base 1. CDR1 and CDR2 (SGHAT, FQNNGV) derive from the germline V gene. A single count supports this clonotype. Its target antigen remains unknown. At one of its ends the junction is not consistent with the germline gene, which may arise from a read error. Using a constant-region primer and ProtoScript II reverse transcriptase, TCRbeta-specific cDNA was reverse-transcribed from approximately 0.55 ug total RNA. Three nested multiplex PCR rounds, following a slightly modified ARM-PCR procedure, were used to build the TCRbeta libraries. Multiplex TRBV1-TRBV30 forward primers and a Cbeta reverse primer were used in the first two PCR rounds, each of which was run for around 9 cycles. Sample barcodes and Illumina adapters were added in a final 25-cycle PCR using Deep VentR polymerase. Before sequencing, amplicons of 200-500 bp were purified from gel using a QIAquick gel extraction kit. TCRbeta amplicons were sequenced on an Illumina HiSeq 2500 with 250-bp paired-end reads. The paper's processing steps were these. Trimmomatic v0.33 was used to quality-trim the reads, and FLASH v1.2.11 was used to merge paired reads so that full CDR3 sequences could be recovered. V, D and J germline segments were assigned to the rearranged TCRbeta sequences using MiGEC v1.2.1b. VDJtools v1.0.0 computed clonotype statistics and Shannon-Wiener diversity indices. Except for diversity analysis, only the 250 most abundant clonotypes of each sample were used in subsequent analyses to reduce sampling bias. TCRdb reprocessing: public reads trimmed at Q25 with fastp, clones called with MiXCR, in-frame beta chains kept. Identical CDR3 protein sequences are pooled into one entry, listed with their most common genes and DNA. TCRdb's processing, not the study's, gives the V and J calls here. This sample gives approximately 92,000 distinct CDR3 sequences in total; about three quarters of them show up just once. The ten largest account for 9.5% of the sample.

Without any cell sorting, total RNA and DNA were extracted together from approximately 22-30 mg of bulk tissue using the AllPrep DNA/RNA mini kit. Between late 2015 and early 2016, roughly five patients in China with histopathologically diagnosed primary liver carcinoma had surgical resection. Patients had chronic HBV infection and were treatment-naive at sampling. Each tumor was sampled at five spatially separated regions: the superior, inferior, left-lateral and right-lateral poles and the tumor centre. According to histology, viable tumor cells made up more than 80% of every tumor sample. Fresh tumor and adjacent tissue pieces were bisected; one half was stored in RNAlater at -80°C, the other sent for histology. Study-wide findings and limitations: Because sequencing covered only the TCR beta chain and unpaired alpha chains were not captured, true repertoire diversity is likely underestimated. Repertoire overlap was found to be higher between tumor regions (mean approximately 35%) than between tumor-adjacent (approximately 17%) or tumor-blood (about 14%) pairs, consistent with antigen-driven expansion. With just five or six patients in the study, the authors point out that the findings should be validated in a larger study. Just about 7.5-24% of top clones turned up in all five regions of a tumor, which suggests spatial heterogeneity among tumor-infiltrating T cells. Comparison of CD4+ and CD8+ T cell repertoires was precluded by the use of bulk unsorted samples. The top 250 clones accounted for a significantly greater share of the repertoire in tumors than in blood (p = 0.039).

The specimen sequenced was liver tumor tissue from sampling region 5. According to the study, the label for this sample's cell subset or site signals: tumor region T5, tumor centre. Recombination connected TRBV11-2 to TRBJ2-3; no D gene can be assigned with confidence. The source of this sequence is a woman aged 60-75 years with primary liver carcinoma and hepatitis B virus infection. The DNA sequence reads TGTGTCAGCATCTTAGATCGAGGAGATACTCAGTATTTT. This gives the protein CVSILDRGDTQYF.